Shown below are 8 T cell receptor beta chains from a single sample sequenced in a study of OX40 agonist ivuxolimab in advanced cancers. Generated by immunoSEQ multiplex PCR, the TCRdb table keeps only in-frame clones and is missing some. The repertoire holds around 81,000 clones, with 88% as singletons. This specimen consisted of CD4+ or CD8+ T cells sorted from blood, obtained in a trial of the OX40 agonist ivuxolimab. The receptors originated from an adult with an advanced solid tumor such as melanoma, head and neck, liver or kidney cancer.

The rearrangement links TRBV7-8 to TRBJ2-1; tentatively, D is TRBD2 (5 bases). The germline V gene encodes CDR1 SGHVS and CDR2 FQNEAQ. The CDR3 is 15 amino acids. Between the trimmed V and J ends, which lost 5 bases and 0 bases, there was a span of 11 bases. The CDR3 sequence: CASSRSVSSYNEQFF. CDR3 bases: TGTGCCAGCAGCCGTAGCGTGAGCTCCTACAATGAGCAGTTCTTC.

The table lists this clone with a count of one. The V gene is TRBV11-3, the J gene TRBJ2-7; no clear D gene. Germline CDR1 is SGHNT and CDR2 is YENEEA. The CDR3 is 13 amino acids. The V end lost 4 bases, the J end lost 1 base, and 8 bases lay between the germline ends. The CDR3 here is CASSSGSSYEQYF. The CDR3 DNA sequence: TGTGCCAGCAGCTCCGGGTCTTCCTACGAGCAGTACTTC.

The V call is TRBV6-6, the J call TRBJ2-2; D gene uncertain. The germline gives CDR1 MNHNY, CDR2 SVGAGI (reference sequence). V gave up 2 bases and J gave up 4 bases, with 11 bases separating them. The CDR3 spans 15 residues. In nucleotides, the CDR3 is TGTGCCAGCAGTTACGTCCGTATGGGCACCGGGGAGCTGTTTTTT. Its translation: CASSYVRMGTGELFF.

The J gene is TRBJ1-1, the V gene TRBV2, with D tentatively TRBD1 (5 bases). CDR1 SNHLY and CDR2 FYNNEI come from the germline V gene. The V end lost 6 bases, the J end lost 1 base, and 18 bases lay between the germline ends. The CDR3 spans 16 residues. The CDR3 reads CASRYGGSVGNTEAFF. Here the CDR3 DNA reads TGTGCCAGCAGGTACGGGGGGTCGGTAGGGAACACTGAAGCTTTCTTT.

The rearrangement uses TRBV11-3 and TRBJ1-5; possible D gene TRBD1, 5 bases. CDR3 length: 15 amino acids. With 2 bases removed from V and 6 bases from J, the gap between germline ends came to 14 bases. Per germline, CDR1 SGHNT and CDR2 YENEEA. The CDR3: CASSLRQGGTQPQHF. The CDR3 region has the DNA TGTGCCAGCAGCTTAAGGCAGGGAGGTACTCAGCCCCAGCATTTT.

This chain joins TRBV2 and TRBJ2-4; the D is unclear. Per germline, CDR1 SNHLY and CDR2 FYNNEI. This CDR3 region has 15 residues. The V gene lost 6 bases and the J gene lost 0 bases, with 12 bases spanning the gap. CDR3: CASRETTLAKNIQYF. The CDR3 bases are TGTGCCAGCAGGGAGACCACCCTAGCCAAAAACATTCAGTACTTC.

This sequence joins TRBV6-1 and TRBJ2-5; D unclear. Germline V gives CDR1 MNHNS, CDR2 SASEGT. This CDR3 has 13 amino acids. Trimming left V 7 bases short and J 2 bases short, with 11 bases between. The chain's CDR3 is CASIRDRQETQYF. CDR3 bases: TGTGCCAGCATTCGAGACCGTCAAGAGACCCAGTACTTC.

The chain has TRBV28 and TRBJ2-5; D is unresolved. The CDR3 is 11 amino acids. V lost 4 bases to trimming and J lost 5 bases, with 5 bases between them. Germline-derived CDR1 and CDR2 are MDHEN and SYDVKM. The CDR3 here is CASSSTETQYF. CDR3 bases: TGTGCCAGCAGTTCCACGGAGACCCAGTACTTC.